This T cell receptor beta chain comes out of a study of blood T cells in healthy people across ages. The authors ran a second PCR of about 6 to 11 cycles using a sample-barcoded 5' primer and a J-beta primer mix. Each CDR3 protein is one row after TCRdb ran MiXCR on the 5' RACE reads. The repertoire holds 1.5 million to 2 million distinct CDR3 sequences, with 35% to 50% as singletons. The study, taken as a whole, reports: The study could not conclusively compare naive and antigen-experienced cells, given its unsorted PBMCs.

Between the trimmed V and J ends, which lost 6 bases and 9 bases, there was a span of 12 bases. The germline CDR1 and CDR2 sequences are DFQATT and SNEGSKA (reference sequence). The CDR3 contains 11 residues. Remarks on this clonotype: Its antigen is not identified.

The sequence derives from a human donor in good health. Sequencing was performed on blood. The chain combines TRBV20-1 with TRBJ2-1; no firm D call. CDR3 DNA sequence: TGCAGTGCGTCACTCCTCGGTGAGCAGTTCTTC. This sequence encodes CSASLLGEQFF.